Following are 19 T cell receptor beta chains from one sample sequenced in a study of siplizumab effects on memory and regulatory T cells. Sequenced by immunoSEQ multiplex PCR; TCRdb stores in-frame clones only, minus some. The sample yields around 100,000 clones, 85% to 95% seen once. Sequencing input: non-Treg CD4+ T cells sorted from blood. The receptor source for this set is a human donor in good health.

This chain connects TRBV15 to TRBJ2-7, with a tentative D call TRBD2 (5 bases). Trimming took 5 bases from V and 7 from J, leaving 21 bases between them. The CDR3 is 15 residues long. Germline CDR1 is LNHNV and CDR2 is YYDKDF (reference sequence). The CDR3 reads CATSGRNMGRREQYF. The CDR3 bases are TGTGCCACCAGCGGTCGGAACATGGGTAGGAGGGAGCAGTACTTC.

The J gene is TRBJ2-7, the V gene TRBV5-5; 10 bases match TRBD1. The length of the CDR3 is 17 residues. The V segment lost 1 base and the J segment 7 bases; nucleotides outside the gene matches: 14. The V gene's germline CDR1 is SGHKS and CDR2 YYEKEE (reference sequence). In nucleotides, the CDR3 is TGTGCCAGCAGCTTGAGGGGACAGGGGTTGGGCGATAGGGAGCAGTACTTC. Its protein is CASSLRGQGLGDREQYF.

The chain carries TRBV6-6 and TRBJ2-2, with 8 bases matching TRBD1. Germline V gives CDR1 MNHNY, CDR2 SVGAGI (reference sequence). The CDR3 sequence is 14 residues long. With 9 bases clipped from V and 7 bases from J, the junction kept 10 bases outside the gene matches. DNA of the CDR3: TGTGCCAGTAGACCGACAGGGGATGTCGGGGAGCTGTTTTTT. This translates into CASRPTGDVGELFF.

The rearrangement uses TRBV6-1 and TRBJ2-5, with D unresolved. Germline V gene sequence: CDR1 MNHNS, CDR2 SASEGT. V gave up 4 bases and J gave up 5 bases, with 5 bases separating them. The CDR3 has 11 residues. As DNA, the CDR3 is TGTGCCAGCAGTGTTGGGGAGACCCAGTACTTC. Translated: CASSVGETQYF.

This chain joins TRBV15 and TRBJ2-1, with D possibly TRBD2 on 6 matching bases. The CDR3 covers 16 residues. Looked up from germline, CDR1 is LNHNV and CDR2 is YYDKDF (reference sequence). V was pared by 0 bases and J by 3 bases, with 12 bases between. The CDR3 nucleotides are TGTGCCACCAGCAGAGATCCGCGGGATCGCTACAATGAGCAGTTCTTC. Encoded protein: CATSRDPRDRYNEQFF.

The chain couples TRBV7-2 to TRBJ2-1; a possible D gene is TRBD2 (6 bases). Trimming removed 2 bases from V and 9 bases from J, with 17 bases in between. This CDR3 has 15 residues. Germline V gene sequence: CDR1 SGHTA, CDR2 FQGNSA. CDR3 nucleotide sequence: TGTGCCAGCAGCTTACGGCCGGGAGCTAACGGTGAGCAGTTCTTC. Protein: CASSLRPGANGEQFF.

This rearrangement joins TRBV7-9 to TRBJ2-7; D possibly corresponds to TRBD1 (6 bases). Trimming removed 7 bases at V and 2 bases at J, with 12 bases between. Germline-derived CDR1 and CDR2 are SEHNR and FQNEAQ (reference sequence). The CDR3 is 13 residues long. The chain's CDR3 is CASTDGTTYEQYF. The CDR3 bases are TGTGCCAGCACCGACGGGACAACCTACGAGCAGTACTTC.

The chain combines TRBV7-2 with TRBJ2-2; 10 nucleotides align to TRBD1. The trim removed 5 bases at V and 6 bases at J, leaving 9 bases unmatched. Germline-derived CDR1 and CDR2 are SGHTA and FQGNSA. CDR3 length: 16 amino acids. DNA for the CDR3: TGTGCCAGCAGCGCCCCCTTGACAGGGGGCCCCGGGGAGCTGTTTTTT. Encoded protein: CASSAPLTGGPGELFF.

This clone was recorded only once. V usage is TRBV10-3 and J usage is TRBJ2-3, with 7 bases fitting TRBD2. Germline V gene sequence: CDR1 ENHRY, CDR2 SYGVKD. The CDR3 covers 16 residues. Germline trimming cut 4 bases from V and 2 bases from J; bases unmatched to any gene: 9. Here the CDR3 reads CAISGHGTTTTDTQYF. In DNA, the CDR3 is TGTGCCATCAGTGGGCATGGGACTACAACCACAGATACGCAGTATTTT.

This chain links TRBV14 with TRBJ1-1; possibly TRBD1 for D (6 bases). Germline assignment: CDR1 SGHDN and CDR2 FVKESK. The V end lost 2 bases, the J end lost 3 bases, and 10 bases lay between the germline ends. The CDR3 has 14 amino acids. The CDR3: CASSQYTGYTEAFF. CDR3 in DNA: TGTGCCAGCAGCCAATACACAGGGTACACTGAAGCTTTCTTT.

This chain connects TRBV5-1 to TRBJ2-3; the match to TRBD1 covers 8 bases. Per the germline V gene, CDR1 is SGHRS and CDR2 is YFSETQ. The CDR3 totals 16 residues. The trim removed 4 bases at V and 0 bases at J, leaving 7 bases unmatched. The CDR3 reads CASSPTGQGSTDTQYF. CDR3 coding DNA: TGCGCCAGCAGCCCAACCGGACAGGGAAGCACAGATACGCAGTATTTT. The complete variable domain, with remaining parts taken from reference TRBV5-1 and TRBJ2-3, reads KAGVTQTPRYLIKTRGQQVTLSCSPISGHRSVSWYQQTPGQGLQFLFEYFSETQRNKGNFPGRFSGRQFSNSRSEMNVSTLELGDSALYLCASSPTGQGSTDTQYFGPGTRLTVL.

J is TRBJ2-3 and V is TRBV9, with a tentative D call TRBD1 (5 bases). This CDR3 has 15 residues. The V gene lost 1 base and the J gene lost 6 bases, with 15 bases spanning the gap. CDR1 is SGDLS and CDR2 is YYNGEE in the germline V gene. As DNA, the CDR3 is TGTGCCAGCAGCGTATCGCAGGGTGTGAGGGATACGCAGTATTTT. This codes for CASSVSQGVRDTQYF.

V is TRBV27 and J is TRBJ2-5; 7 bases line up with TRBD1. With V trimmed by 6 bases and J by 4 bases, 11 bases remained unmatched. CDR3 length: 15 residues. Germline V gene lookup returns CDR1 MNHEY and CDR2 SMNVEV (reference sequence). As DNA, the CDR3 is TGTGCCAGCAGGGGCACCGGGACAGAAATAGAGACCCAGTACTTC. It is translated as CASRGTGTEIETQYF.

Remarks on this clone: This sample also contains other DNA sequences that code for the same CDR3. The chain joins TRBV18 to TRBJ2-7; tentative D call: TRBD2 (5 bases). Trimming stripped 0 bases from V and 2 bases from J, with 5 bases between. The CDR3 has 13 amino acids. Germline CDR1 is KGHSH and CDR2 is LQKENI. CDR3 nucleotide sequence: TGTGCCAGCTCACCACCGGGAGCCTACGAGCAGTACTTC. Amino acids: CASSPPGAYEQYF.

V is TRBV2 and J is TRBJ2-7; 9 positions agree with TRBD1. The CDR3 is 12 amino acids. Germline trimming cut 8 bases from V and 4 bases from J; bases unmatched to any gene: 3. From germline, CDR1 is SNHLY and CDR2 FYNNEI. The CDR3 DNA is TGTGCCAGCCGGGACAGGGCGTACGAGCAGTACTTC. Protein product: CASRDRAYEQYF.

The V gene is TRBV21-1, the J gene TRBJ2-3; the DNA was not compared with TRBD2, the D call given in the table. TRBV21-1 is noted as a pseudogene. The CDR3 has 17 amino acids. The CDR3 protein is CASSGRGLRVSTDTQYF. CDR3 nucleotide sequence: TGTGCCAGCAGCGGGCGGGGGCTCAGGGTTAGCACAGATACGCAGTATTTT.

The chain carries TRBV11-2 and TRBJ2-5; no clear D gene. The ends were cut back, 5 bases at V and 0 bases at J, with 13 bases in the middle. There are 15 residues in the CDR3. The germline CDR1 and CDR2 sequences are SGHAT and FQNNGV. The CDR3 reads CASSHDQRYQETQYF. Written as DNA, the CDR3 is TGTGCCAGCAGCCACGACCAGCGATACCAAGAGACCCAGTACTTC. The full variable domain, in which reference TRBV11-2 and TRBJ2-5 provide the parts outside the CDR3, is EAGVAQSPRYKIIEKRQSVAFWCNPISGHATLYWYQQILGQGPKLLIQFQNNGVVDDSQLPKDRFSAERLKGVDSTLKIQPAKLEDSAVYLCASSHDQRYQETQYFGPGTRLLVL.

V usage is TRBV2 and J usage is TRBJ2-7, with D hard to call. V was trimmed by 5 bases and J by 3 bases, leaving 5 bases between them. The germline V gene encodes CDR1 SNHLY and CDR2 FYNNEI. CDR3 size: 11 residues. CDR3 residues: CASSPHYEQYF. CDR3 coding DNA: TGTGCCAGCAGTCCTCACTACGAGCAGTACTTC.

The chain has TRBV10-3 and TRBJ2-7, with 7 nucleotides matching TRBD2. Germline V lookup: CDR1 ENHRY, CDR2 SYGVKD. CDR3 size: 16 residues. J was trimmed by 4 bases and V by 6 bases; bases with no gene match: 15. The CDR3 region is CAIRPYLGEGSYEQYF. Here the CDR3 DNA reads TGTGCCATCAGACCCTATTTGGGGGAGGGCTCGTACGAGCAGTACTTC.